This TCR beta chain stems from a study of T cell responses to AZD1222 COVID-19 vaccine. V dropped 8 bases and J dropped 8; count of bases not matched to a gene: 5. Germline values: CDR1 LNHDA, CDR2 SQIVND (reference sequence). CDR3 length: 11 residues. Profiled with immunoSEQ multiplex PCR; TCRdb holds only in-frame clones, not every one. Of about 180,000 clones in the sample, around 94% were seen once. The rearrangement uses TRBV19 and TRBJ1-2, with 7 bases fitting TRBD1. The receptor was isolated from an adult who received the AZD1222 COVID-19 vaccine. Specimen: peripheral blood, collected 28 days after the second AZD1222 dose. The CDR3 sequence is CASQQGPGYTF. CDR3 nucleotide sequence: TGTGCCAGTCAACAGGGGCCCGGCTACACCTTC. The full variable domain, rest sourced from reference TRBV19 and TRBJ1-2, is DGGITQSPKYLFRKEGQNVTLSCEQNLNHDAMYWYRQDPGQGLRLIYYSQIVNDFQKGDIAEGYSVSREKKESFPLTVTSAQKNPTAFYLCASQQGPGYTFGSGTRLTVV.